The table lists the clone carrying this T cell receptor (beta chain) with a count of one. The data originate from a study of shared clonotypes between healthy human individuals. Data came from immunoSEQ multiplex PCR; TCRdb stores just in-frame clones and leaves some out. The table lists 2 million to 3 million clones, over 85% of them singletons, with about 0.34% in the top ten. The CDR3 totals 14 residues. Germline assignment: CDR1 MNHNY and CDR2 SVGAGI (reference sequence). V was pared by 0 bases and J by 3 bases, with 9 bases between. Sequenced input: naive CD4+ T cells from PBMCs. Specified subset: CD45RA+ positively selected. This clonotype was sampled from a man between 18 and 29 years old in good health. Some clones in this sample may be carry-over from other donors' samples. The V and J genes are TRBV6-6 and TRBJ2-7; D is perhaps TRBD2 (6 bases). This CDR3 reads CASSYSLSGYEQYF. In DNA, the CDR3 is TGTGCCAGCAGTTACTCGCTTAGCGGCTACGAGCAGTACTTC.